This is a list of T cell receptor beta chains from one sample in a study of blood T cell repertoires in COVID-19. Clones were read by immunoSEQ multiplex PCR, and TCRdb kept only the in-frame ones, dropping some. The sample carries fewer than 450,000 clones, around nine tenths recorded once. Sample: peripheral blood. The receptors come from a woman in her 70s with COVID-19, enrolled during active disease. Both conserved end residues are part of each CDR3. D genes are given only for firm matches. Clone size is not always given. Where it is, it says once, few, many or a class for expanded clones.

15 TRBJ1-6 TRBV6-5 NA TRBD1 CASGGPGTGPSPLHF TGTGCCAGCGGAGGACCAGGGACAGGACCTTCACCCCTCCACTTT
13 TRBJ2-7 TRBV5-6 NA NA CASSLAGTGEQYF TGTGCCAGCAGCTTGGCTGGAACGGGCGAGCAGTACTTC
14 TRBJ1-3 TRBV7-8 NA TRBD1 CASQQGASGNTIYF TGTGCCAGTCAACAGGGGGCGTCTGGAAACACCATATATTTT
14 TRBJ2-7 TRBV11-1 NA TRBD1 CASSLGQAFYEQYF TGTGCCAGCAGCTTGGGACAGGCCTTCTACGAGCAGTACTTC
15 TRBJ2-1 TRBV5-6 many NA CASTPGGWARGEQFF TGTGCCAGCACCCCGGGCGGATGGGCCCGGGGTGAGCAGTTCTTC
12 TRBJ1-1 TRBV12-3/TRBV12-4 few NA CASSLAVTEAFF TGTGCCAGCAGTTTGGCGGTCACTGAAGCTTTCTTT
15 TRBJ2-1 TRBV18 NA TRBD2 CASSPPASGYNEQFF TGTGCCAGCTCACCACCGGCTAGCGGATACAATGAGCAGTTCTTC
14 TRBJ1-6 TRBV9 NA TRBD1 CASSVPGGFSPLHF TGTGCCAGCAGCGTTCCAGGGGGCTTTTCACCCCTCCACTTT
14 TRBJ1-2 TRBV4-3 once NA CASSQDLSVLGYTF TGCGCCAGCAGCCAAGATCTCTCAGTATTGGGCTACACCTTC
15 TRBJ2-2 TRBV5-8 NA TRBD2 CASTGLAENTGELFF TGTGCCAGCACCGGACTAGCGGAAAACACCGGGGAGCTGTTTTTT
15 TRBJ2-5 TRBV27 NA TRBD1 CASSLRGQAMETQYF TGTGCCAGCAGTTTGAGGGGACAGGCAATGGAGACCCAGTACTTC
16 TRBJ2-3 TRBV10-1 NA TRBD1 CASSPGTGGASDTQYF TGCGCCAGCAGCCCTGGGACAGGGGGCGCGTCAGATACGCAGTATTTT
16 TRBJ1-5 TRBV7-8 NA TRBD1 CASSLGRTGGNQPQHF TGTGCCAGCAGCTTGGGCAGGACAGGGGGGAATCAGCCCCAGCATTTT
13 TRBJ1-2 TRBV18 NA NA CASSTRGGDGYTF TGTGCCAGCTCAACCAGGGGAGGGGATGGCTACACCTTC
14 TRBJ2-3 TRBV6-5 NA TRBD2 CASQTSGGPDTQYF TGTGCCAGCCAGACTAGCGGGGGACCAGATACGCAGTATTTT
16 TRBJ1-2 TRBV24-1 NA TRBD1 CATSDSRQGYFNGYTF TGTGCCACCAGTGATTCCCGACAGGGGTATTTTAATGGCTACACCTTC
14 TRBJ1-1 TRBV18 NA NA CASSQGAANTEAFF TGTGCCAGCTCCCAAGGGGCGGCGAACACTGAAGCTTTCTTT
14 TRBJ1-6 TRBV27 NA NA CASSWAGSNSPLHF TGTGCCAGCAGTTGGGCAGGCTCGAATTCACCCCTCCACTTT
16 TRBJ2-1 TRBV19 NA NA CASSPDLGQSYNEQFF TGTGCCAGTAGCCCCGATTTAGGACAGTCCTACAATGAGCAGTTCTTC
12 TRBJ1-2 TRBV19 NA NA CASSPGYYGYTF TGTGCCAGTAGCCCCGGGTACTATGGCTACACCTTC
12 TRBJ1-2 TRBV29-1 NA TRBD1 CSVGQGNYGYTF TGCAGCGTTGGACAGGGGAACTATGGCTACACCTTC
16 TRBJ2-5 TRBV28 NA NA CASSLWQRTSQETQYF TGTGCCAGCAGTTTATGGCAGCGGACCAGCCAAGAGACCCAGTACTTC
15 TRBJ2-6 TRBV6-5 NA TRBD1 CASSQQGSGANVLTF TGTGCCAGCAGTCAACAGGGGTCTGGGGCCAACGTCCTGACTTTC
12 TRBJ2-7 TRBV30 NA NA CAWSYFAGEQYF TGTGCCTGGAGCTATTTTGCCGGGGAGCAGTACTTC
15 TRBJ2-5 TRBV27 few TRBD1 CASRLGQGIQETQYF TGTGCCAGCAGATTGGGACAGGGTATTCAAGAGACCCAGTACTTC